This T cell receptor beta chain comes out of a study of cytomegalovirus exposure and HLA in healthy donors. Study details: The 120 or so validation repertoires used a platform that matched the one used for the approximately 610 first-cohort repertoires, as a later analysis reported. Broader study findings: Most sequenced TCRs were rare (though some public TCRs occurred in many donors). A list of 150 or so TCR beta chains associated with cytomegalovirus was given. The tendency of first-cohort TCR clusters to co-occur in the roughly 110 validation repertoires was the finding of a later analysis.

Clones were sequenced by immunoSEQ multiplex PCR, and TCRdb holds only the in-frame ones, with some missing. The profile shows under 250,000 clones, around four fifths of them singletons. Comments on this clone: As yet, its antigen is unknown.

V was clipped by 5 bases and J by 5 bases, with 11 bases between them. The length of the CDR3 is 13 residues. The germline V gene encodes CDR1 SGHNT and CDR2 YYREEE (reference sequence). V is TRBV5-4 and J is TRBJ2-1, with unresolved D. The sequenced sample consisted of PBMCs. The TCR was taken from a woman between 18 and 29 years old in good health and CMV-seronegative. CDR3 DNA sequence: TGTGCCAGCAGGGCTCGTACAGACAATGAGCAGTTCTTC. Translated, it gives CASRARTDNEQFF. Filled out from reference TRBV5-4 and TRBJ2-1, the complete variable domain reads ETGVTQSPTHLIKTRGQQVTLRCSSQSGHNTVSWYQQALGQGPQFIFQYYREEENGRGNFPPRFSGLQFPNYSSELNVNALELDDSALYLCASRARTDNEQFFGPGTRLTVL.